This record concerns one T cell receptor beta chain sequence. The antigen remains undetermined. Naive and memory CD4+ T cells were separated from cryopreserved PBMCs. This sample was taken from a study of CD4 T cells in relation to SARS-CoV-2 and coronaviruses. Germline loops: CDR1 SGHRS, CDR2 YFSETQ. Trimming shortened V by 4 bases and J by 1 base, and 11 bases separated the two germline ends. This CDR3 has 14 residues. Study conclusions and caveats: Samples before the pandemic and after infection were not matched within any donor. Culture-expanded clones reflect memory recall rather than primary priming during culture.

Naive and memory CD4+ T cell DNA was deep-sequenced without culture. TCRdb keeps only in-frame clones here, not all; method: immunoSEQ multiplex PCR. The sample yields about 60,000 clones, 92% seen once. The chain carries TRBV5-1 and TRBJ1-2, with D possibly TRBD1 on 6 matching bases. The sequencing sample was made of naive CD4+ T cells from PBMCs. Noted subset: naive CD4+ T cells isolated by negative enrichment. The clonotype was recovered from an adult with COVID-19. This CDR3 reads CASSISDSNYGYTF. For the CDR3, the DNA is TGCGCCAGCAGCATCTCGGACAGTAACTATGGCTACACCTTC.